The following is a T cell receptor (beta chain) sequence with its context. TCRdb re-called the RACE reads through MiXCR, storing one row per CDR3 protein. The sample records roughly 260,000 distinct CDR3 sequences, about 9% being singletons. This sample's time point: pre-sensitization, week 0. Treatment reported: therapeutic diphenylcyclopropenone sensitization with weekly scalp DPC. Alopecia patients, 18 to 70 years old and DPC-suitable, served as donors. This sample is part of a study of human T cells and chemical hapten exposure. Study-wide context: Affected patients, primarily female, had alopecia areata, totalis or universalis.

The germline CDR1 and CDR2 sequences are MRHNA and SNTAGT. The CDR3 has 13 residues. The V end lost 3 bases, the J end lost 2 bases, and 6 bases lay between the germline ends. The V and J genes are TRBV6-4 and TRBJ2-3; no clear D. The sample consisted of whole blood, taken in connection with sensitization to the hapten diphenylcyclopropenone (DPC). The TCR sequence derives from a woman in her thirties or forties with alopecia areata. Some clones in this sample may be carry-over from other donors' samples. The CDR3 spells CASSDGVTDTQYF. CDR3 nucleotide sequence: TGTGCCAGCAGTGATGGGGTCACAGATACGCAGTATTTT.